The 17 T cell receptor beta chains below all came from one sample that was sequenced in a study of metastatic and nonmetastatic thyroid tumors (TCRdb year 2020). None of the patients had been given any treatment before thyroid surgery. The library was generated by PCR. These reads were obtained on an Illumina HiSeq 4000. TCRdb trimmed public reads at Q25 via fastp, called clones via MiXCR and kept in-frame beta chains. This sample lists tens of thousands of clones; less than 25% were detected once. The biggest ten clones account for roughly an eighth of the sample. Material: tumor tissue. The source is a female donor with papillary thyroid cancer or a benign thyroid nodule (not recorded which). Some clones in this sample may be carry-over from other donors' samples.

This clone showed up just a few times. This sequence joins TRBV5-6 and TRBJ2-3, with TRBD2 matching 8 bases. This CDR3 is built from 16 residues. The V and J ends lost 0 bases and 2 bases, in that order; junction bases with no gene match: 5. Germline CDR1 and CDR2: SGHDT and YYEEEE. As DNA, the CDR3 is TGTGCCAGCAGCTTGGAACCGGGAGGGGCCACAGATACGCAGTATTTT. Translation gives CASSLEPGGATDTQYF.

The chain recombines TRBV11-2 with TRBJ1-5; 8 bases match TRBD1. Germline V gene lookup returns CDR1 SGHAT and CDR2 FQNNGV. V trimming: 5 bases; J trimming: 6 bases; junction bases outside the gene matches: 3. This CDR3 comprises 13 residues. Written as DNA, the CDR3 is TGTGCCAGCAGCCAAGGGACAGGTCAGCCCCAGCATTTT. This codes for CASSQGTGQPQHF. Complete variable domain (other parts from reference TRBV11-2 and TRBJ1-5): EAGVAQSPRYKIIEKRQSVAFWCNPISGHATLYWYQQILGQGPKLLIQFQNNGVVDDSQLPKDRFSAERLKGVDSTLKIQPAKLEDSAVYLCASSQGTGQPQHFGDGTRLSIL.

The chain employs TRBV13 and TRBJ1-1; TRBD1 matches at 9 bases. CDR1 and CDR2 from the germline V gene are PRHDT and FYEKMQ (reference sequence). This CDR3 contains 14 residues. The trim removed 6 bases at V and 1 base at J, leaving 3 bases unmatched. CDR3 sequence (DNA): TGTGCCAGCAGTACAGGGGGCGCGAACACTGAAGCTTTCTTT. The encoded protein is CASSTGGANTEAFF.

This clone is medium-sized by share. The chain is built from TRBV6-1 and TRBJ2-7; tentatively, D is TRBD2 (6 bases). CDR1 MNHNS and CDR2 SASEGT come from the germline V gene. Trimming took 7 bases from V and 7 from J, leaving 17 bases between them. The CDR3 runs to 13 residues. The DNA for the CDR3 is TGTGCCAGCATTATACTAGCTTCAGGAGAGCAGTACTTC. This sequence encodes CASIILASGEQYF.

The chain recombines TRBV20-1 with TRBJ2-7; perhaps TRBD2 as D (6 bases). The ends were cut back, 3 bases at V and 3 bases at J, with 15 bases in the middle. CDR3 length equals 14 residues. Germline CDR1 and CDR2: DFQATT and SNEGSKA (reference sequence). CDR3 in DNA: TGCAGTGCTAGGTCAACCTGGGGAGGCTACGAGCAGTACTTC. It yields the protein CSARSTWGGYEQYF.

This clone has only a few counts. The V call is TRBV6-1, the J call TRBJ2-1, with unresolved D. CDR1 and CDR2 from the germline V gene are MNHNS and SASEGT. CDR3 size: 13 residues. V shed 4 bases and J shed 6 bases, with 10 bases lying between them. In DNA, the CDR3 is TGTGCCAGCAGTGTGTCGGAAACCAATGAGCAGTTCTTC. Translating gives CASSVSETNEQFF.

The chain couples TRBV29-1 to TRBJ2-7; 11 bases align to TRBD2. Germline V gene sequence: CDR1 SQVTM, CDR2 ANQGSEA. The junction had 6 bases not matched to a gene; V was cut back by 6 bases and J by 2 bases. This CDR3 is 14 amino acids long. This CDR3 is CSVELAGVPYEQYF. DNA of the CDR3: TGCAGCGTAGAACTAGCGGGAGTCCCCTACGAGCAGTACTTC.

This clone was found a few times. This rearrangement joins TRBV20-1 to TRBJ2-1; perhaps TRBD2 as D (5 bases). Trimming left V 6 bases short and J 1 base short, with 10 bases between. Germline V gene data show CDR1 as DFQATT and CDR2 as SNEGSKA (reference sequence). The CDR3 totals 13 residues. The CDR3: CSAQRLSYNEQFF. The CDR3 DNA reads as TGCAGTGCGCAGCGGTTATCCTACAATGAGCAGTTCTTC.

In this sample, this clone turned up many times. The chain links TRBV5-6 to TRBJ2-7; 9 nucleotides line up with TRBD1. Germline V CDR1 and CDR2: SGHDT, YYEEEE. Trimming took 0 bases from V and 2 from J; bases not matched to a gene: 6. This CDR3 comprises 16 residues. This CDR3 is CASSLAGGTGTYEQYF. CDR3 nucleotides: TGTGCCAGCAGCTTGGCCGGCGGGACAGGGACCTACGAGCAGTACTTC.

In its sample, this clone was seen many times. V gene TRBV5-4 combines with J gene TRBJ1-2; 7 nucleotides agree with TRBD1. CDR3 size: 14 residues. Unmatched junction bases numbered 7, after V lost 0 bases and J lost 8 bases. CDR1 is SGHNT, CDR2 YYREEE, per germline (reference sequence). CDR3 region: CASSLDRGQLGYTF. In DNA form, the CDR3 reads TGTGCCAGCAGCTTGGACAGGGGACAATTAGGCTACACCTTC.

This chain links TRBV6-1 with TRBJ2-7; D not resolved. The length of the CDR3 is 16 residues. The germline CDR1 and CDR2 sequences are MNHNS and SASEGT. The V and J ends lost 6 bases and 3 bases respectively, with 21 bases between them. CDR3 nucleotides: TGTGCCAGCAGCCCCCGTTTAGTGGTACCCCACTACGAGCAGTACTTC. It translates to CASSPRLVVPHYEQYF.

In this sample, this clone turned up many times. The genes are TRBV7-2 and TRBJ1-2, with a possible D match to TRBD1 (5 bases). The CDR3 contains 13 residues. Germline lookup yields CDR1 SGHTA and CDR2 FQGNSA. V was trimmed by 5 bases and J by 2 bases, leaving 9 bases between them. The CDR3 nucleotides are TGTGCCAGCAGCCCCGACAGAAACTATGGCTACACCTTC. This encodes CASSPDRNYGYTF. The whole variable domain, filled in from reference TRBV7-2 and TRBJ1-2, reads GAGVSQSPSNKVTEKGKDVELRCDPISGHTALYWYRQSLGQGLEFLIYFQGNSAPDKSGLPSDRFSAERTGGSVSTLTIQRTQQEDSAVYLCASSPDRNYGYTFGSGTRLTVV.

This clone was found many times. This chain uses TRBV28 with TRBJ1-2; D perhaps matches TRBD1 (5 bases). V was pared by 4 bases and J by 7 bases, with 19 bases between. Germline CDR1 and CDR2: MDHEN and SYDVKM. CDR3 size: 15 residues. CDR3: CASSYNTGGGLGYTF. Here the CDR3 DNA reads TGTGCCAGCAGTTATAATACAGGTGGAGGTCTTGGCTACACCTTC.

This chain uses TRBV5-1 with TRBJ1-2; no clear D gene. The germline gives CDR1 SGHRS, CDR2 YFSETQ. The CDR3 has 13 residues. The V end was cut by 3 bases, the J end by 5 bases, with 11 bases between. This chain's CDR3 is CASSSRGSYGYTF. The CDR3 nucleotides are TGCGCCAGCAGCTCCCGTGGGAGTTATGGCTACACCTTC.

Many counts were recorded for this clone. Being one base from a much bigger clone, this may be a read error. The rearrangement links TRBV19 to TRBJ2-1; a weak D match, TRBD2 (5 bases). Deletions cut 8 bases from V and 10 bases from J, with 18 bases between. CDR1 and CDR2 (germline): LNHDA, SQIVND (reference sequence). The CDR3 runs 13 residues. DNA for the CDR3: TGTGCCAGTGGAGAGAGCGGCTTGTGGGAGCAGTTCTTC. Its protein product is CASGESGLWEQFF. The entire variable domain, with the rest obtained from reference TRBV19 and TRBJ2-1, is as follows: DGGITQSPKYLFRKEGQNVTLSCEQNLNHDAMYWYRQDPGQGLRLIYYSQIVNDFQKGDIAEGYSVSREKKESFPLTVTSAQKNPTAFYLCASGESGLWEQFFGPGTRLTVL.

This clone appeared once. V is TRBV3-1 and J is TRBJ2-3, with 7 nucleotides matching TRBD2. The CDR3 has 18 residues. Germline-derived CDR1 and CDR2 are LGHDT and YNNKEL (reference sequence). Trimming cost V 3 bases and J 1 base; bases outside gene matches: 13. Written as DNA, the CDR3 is TGTGCCAGCAGCCAGGGACTACTTACTTATCGGGGCACAGATACGCAGTATTTT. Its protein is CASSQGLLTYRGTDTQYF.

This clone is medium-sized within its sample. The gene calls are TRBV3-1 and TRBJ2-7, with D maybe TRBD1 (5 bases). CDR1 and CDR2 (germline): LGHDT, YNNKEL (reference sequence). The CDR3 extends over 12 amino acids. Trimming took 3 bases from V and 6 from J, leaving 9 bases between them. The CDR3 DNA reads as TGTGCCAGCAGCCATCAGGGCCTCGAGCAGTACTTC. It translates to CASSHQGLEQYF.